The clone carrying this T cell receptor (beta chain) was seen a single time. CDR3 size: 13 residues. CDR1 is GTSNPN, CDR2 SVGIG, per germline (reference sequence). V dropped 0 bases and J dropped 0 bases, with 5 bases sitting between them. This sample is part of a study of cytomegalovirus exposure and HLA in healthy donors. The table came from immunoSEQ multiplex PCR; TCRdb's copy has only in-frame clones and leaves some out. Here the sample spans 200,000 to 250,000 clones, roughly 83% being singletons. Sequences were obtained from PBMCs. The rearrangement joins TRBV30 to TRBJ1-1; D gene ambiguous. The source of this sequence is a woman aged 25 to 39 in good health and CMV-seropositive. CDR3 DNA sequence: TGTGCCTGGAGTGTAAAAATGAACACTGAAGCTTTCTTT. Translation: CAWSVKMNTEAFF.